Sequencing of this TCR beta chain was carried out in a study of OX40 agonist ivuxolimab in advanced cancers. Germline V gene lookup returns CDR1 SGHTA and CDR2 FQGTGA. The CDR3 contains 13 residues. V dropped 1 base and J dropped 6 bases, with 6 bases sitting between them. Generated by immunoSEQ multiplex PCR, the TCRdb table keeps only in-frame clones and is missing some. The sample records approximately 33,000 clones, 85% to 95% being singletons. This clone was counted only a few times. This clonotype was sampled from an adult with an advanced solid tumor such as melanoma, head and neck, liver or kidney cancer. The V gene is TRBV7-3, the J gene TRBJ2-2; D uncertain. The specimen comprised CD4+ or CD8+ T cells sorted from blood, sampled in a trial of the OX40 agonist ivuxolimab. CDR3: CASSLIGSGELFF. The DNA of the CDR3 is TGTGCCAGCAGCTTAATAGGGTCCGGGGAGCTGTTTTTT.